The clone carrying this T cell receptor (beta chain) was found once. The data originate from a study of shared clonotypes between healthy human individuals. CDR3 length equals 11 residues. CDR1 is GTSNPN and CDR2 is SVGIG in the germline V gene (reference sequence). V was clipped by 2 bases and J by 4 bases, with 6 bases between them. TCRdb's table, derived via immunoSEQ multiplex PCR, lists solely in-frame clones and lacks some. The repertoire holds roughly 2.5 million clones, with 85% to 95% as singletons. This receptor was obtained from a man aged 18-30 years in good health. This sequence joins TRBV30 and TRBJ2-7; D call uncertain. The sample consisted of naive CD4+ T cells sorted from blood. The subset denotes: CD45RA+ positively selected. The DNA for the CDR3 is TGTGCCTGGAGTCTTAAGTACGAGCAGTACTTC. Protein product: CAWSLKYEQYF.